What follows are 8 T cell receptor beta chains derived from one specimen sequenced in a study of chemoradiotherapy in HPV16-positive cancers. Repertoires were generated with immunoSEQ multiplex PCR, while TCRdb's copy carries only in-frame clones and drops some. The data hold thousands of clones, with approximately 88% observed a single time. This sample comprised blood, obtained from a patient who underwent chemoradiotherapy. All receptors come from a human donor with HPV-associated anogenital cancer.

The V and J genes are TRBV6-5 and TRBJ2-1; D is unresolved. CDR1 is MNHEY and CDR2 is SVGAGI in the germline V gene. This CDR3 has 12 amino acids. Trimming shortened V by 6 bases and J by 6 bases, and 9 bases separated the two germline ends. CDR3 region: CASRPHPNEQFF. The CDR3 bases are TGTGCCAGCAGACCCCATCCCAATGAGCAGTTCTTC.

This clone was seen a single time. The V and J genes are TRBV30 and TRBJ1-2; 8 bases agree with TRBD1. V was clipped by 3 bases and J by 4 bases; unmatched bases: 16. Germline CDR1 is GTSNPN and CDR2 is SVGIG (reference sequence). The CDR3 covers 17 residues. The CDR3, as DNA: TGTGCCTGGAGGCCCGGCAGGGGGCTTGATAGGAGCTATGGCTACACCTTC. Translating it yields CAWRPGRGLDRSYGYTF.

The chain carries TRBV6-5 and TRBJ1-2; no reliable D call. This CDR3 is 14 amino acids long. Trimming removed 6 bases at V and 2 bases at J, with 13 bases between. Germline V gene lookup returns CDR1 MNHEY and CDR2 SVGAGI. CDR3 amino acids: CASSVGGGNYGYTF. The CDR3 nucleotides are TGTGCCAGCAGCGTAGGAGGAGGAAACTATGGCTACACCTTC.

The genes are TRBV6-5 and TRBJ2-7; 10 nucleotides match TRBD2. Germline V gene sequence: CDR1 MNHEY, CDR2 SVGAGI. Trimming cost V 9 bases and J 4 bases; bases outside gene matches: 6. The CDR3 is made up of 13 amino acids. The CDR3 DNA is TGTGCCAGTCGGACTAGCGGACAATACGAGCAGTACTTC. Translated, it gives CASRTSGQYEQYF.

The rearrangement links TRBV11-2 to TRBJ2-7; D possibly matches TRBD1 or TRBD2 (5 bases each). V lost 5 bases to trimming and J lost 0 bases, with 20 bases between them. The CDR3 runs to 17 residues. Germline CDR1 reads SGHAT; CDR2 reads FQNNGV. The CDR3 DNA reads as TGTGCCAGCAGCGTCGAGGGGCCGGGGATTACCTCCTACGAGCAGTACTTC. Translating gives CASSVEGPGITSYEQYF.

J is TRBJ1-2 and V is TRBV5-1; 8 positions match TRBD1. Germline-derived CDR1 and CDR2 are SGHRS and YFSETQ. V lost 4 bases, J lost 3 bases, and 5 bases stayed unmatched. The CDR3 extends over 14 amino acids. The CDR3 bases are TGCGCCAGCAGCCGAATGACAGGGGACTATGGCTACACCTTC. This sequence encodes CASSRMTGDYGYTF.

V gene TRBV30 combines with J gene TRBJ2-1; 8 nucleotides match TRBD2. J was trimmed by 4 bases and V by 0 bases; bases with no gene match: 5. The CDR3 contains 15 residues. Germline CDR1 GTSNPN, CDR2 SVGIG (reference sequence). The CDR3 sequence is CAWSVGGAAYNEQFF. CDR3 coding DNA: TGTGCCTGGAGTGTCGGGGGGGCCGCATACAATGAGCAGTTCTTC.

V gene TRBV7-8 combines with J gene TRBJ2-3, with 8 bases lining up with TRBD2. The CDR3 contains 16 residues. Germline V gene sequence: CDR1 SGHVS, CDR2 FQNEAQ. The V segment lost 8 bases and the J segment 8 bases; nucleotides outside the gene matches: 18. This chain's CDR3 is CASSAPVASGSGTQYF. The CDR3 DNA reads TGTGCCAGCTCGGCCCCGGTGGCTAGCGGGTCAGGTACGCAGTATTTT.